This TCR beta chain originates from a study of CD8 T cells in Susac syndrome. In its sample, this clonotype was seen once. The RNA input was about 0.5 to 1 ug, and it was reverse transcribed with random hexamers. MiXCR was run by TCRdb on the immunoSEQ multiplex PCR reads, yielding one entry per CDR3 protein. The sample gives about 140,000 distinct CDR3 sequences, 95% of which show up once; approximately 0.18% is in the top ten. The CDR3 runs to 14 residues. V lost 6 bases and J 0 bases, leaving 11 bases between the germline ends. This rearrangement joins TRBV12-3 or TRBV12-4 to TRBJ1-1, with TRBD1 as a possible D gene (5 bases). This TCR was sampled from a human donor with Susac syndrome. Sequenced sample: CD8+ T cells from PBMCs. CDR3 bases: TGTGCCAGCAGCCCACCAGGGATGAACACTGAAGCTTTCTTT. As protein: CASSPPGMNTEAFF.